Only one count was recorded for the clone carrying this T cell receptor beta chain. The antigen remains unidentified. This specimen belongs to a study of T cell responses to AZD1222 COVID-19 vaccine. Points from the study as a whole: In the spike-specific TCR repertoire, nearly half reportedly target unmutated variant regions. Donors were chiefly white British, with a greater number of females, and clonal diversity was perhaps underestimated.

V lost 5 bases and J lost 3, with 10 bases in between. The CDR3 covers 14 residues. Germline V gene lookup returns CDR1 LNHNV and CDR2 YYDKDF (reference sequence). Clones were sequenced by immunoSEQ multiplex PCR, and TCRdb holds only the in-frame ones, with some missing. Of tens of thousands of clones in the sample, around 80% were seen once. The receptor's source is an adult who received the AZD1222 COVID-19 vaccine. The chain is built from TRBV15 and TRBJ2-2, with D unclear. Sequencing used peripheral blood, obtained 28 days after the second AZD1222 dose. The CDR3 nucleotides are TGTGCCACCAGCTTCGCAAAACACACCGGGGAGCTGTTTTTT. It specifies CATSFAKHTGELFF.